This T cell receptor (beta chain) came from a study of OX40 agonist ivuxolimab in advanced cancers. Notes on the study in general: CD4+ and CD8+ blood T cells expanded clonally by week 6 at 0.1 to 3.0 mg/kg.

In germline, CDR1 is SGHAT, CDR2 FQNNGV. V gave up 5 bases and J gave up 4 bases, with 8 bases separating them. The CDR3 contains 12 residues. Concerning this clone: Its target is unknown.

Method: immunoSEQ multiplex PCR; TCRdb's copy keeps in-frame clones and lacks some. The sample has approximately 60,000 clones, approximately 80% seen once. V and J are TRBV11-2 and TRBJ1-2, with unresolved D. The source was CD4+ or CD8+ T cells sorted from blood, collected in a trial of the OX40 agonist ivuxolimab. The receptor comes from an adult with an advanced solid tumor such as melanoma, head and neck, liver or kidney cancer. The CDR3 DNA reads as TGTGCCAGCAGCCGACACGGCTATGGCTACACCTTC. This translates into CASSRHGYGYTF.